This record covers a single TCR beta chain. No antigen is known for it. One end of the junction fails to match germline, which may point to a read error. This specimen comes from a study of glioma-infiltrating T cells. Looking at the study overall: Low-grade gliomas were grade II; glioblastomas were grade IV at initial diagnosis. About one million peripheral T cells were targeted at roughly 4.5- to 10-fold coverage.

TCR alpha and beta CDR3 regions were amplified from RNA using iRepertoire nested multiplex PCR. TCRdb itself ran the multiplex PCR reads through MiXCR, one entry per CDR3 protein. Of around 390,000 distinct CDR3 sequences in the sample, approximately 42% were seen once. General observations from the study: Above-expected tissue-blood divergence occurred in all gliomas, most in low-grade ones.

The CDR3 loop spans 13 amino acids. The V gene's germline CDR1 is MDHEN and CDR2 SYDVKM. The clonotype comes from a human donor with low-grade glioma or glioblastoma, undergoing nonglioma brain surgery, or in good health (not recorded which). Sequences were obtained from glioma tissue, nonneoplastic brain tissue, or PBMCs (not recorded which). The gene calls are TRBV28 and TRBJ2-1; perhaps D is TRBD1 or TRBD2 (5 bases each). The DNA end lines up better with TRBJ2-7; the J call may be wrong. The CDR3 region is CVSSPGTSYEQYF. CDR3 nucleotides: TGTGTCAGCAGTCCGGGGACGTCCTACGAGCAGTACTTC.